The source of this T cell receptor (beta chain) is a study of blood T cell repertoires in COVID-19. On the study more broadly: The United States, Italy and Spain supplied acute and convalescent COVID-19 samples.

The CDR3 loop spans 17 amino acids. Original data processing: The assay estimated nucleated cells by amplifying reference gene primers. Data came from immunoSEQ multiplex PCR; TCRdb stores just in-frame clones and leaves some out. Clone size and the V and J calls come from that table; the DNA yielded D and trimming. This repertoire shows around 170,000 clones, roughly 88% found once; its top ten account for less than 3.5%. The sequence was collected from a woman aged 55-70 years with acute or convalescent COVID-19. The material sequenced was peripheral blood. The chain joins TRBV21-1 to TRBJ1-5. TRBV21-1 is assigned pseudogene status. Here the CDR3 reads CASSKEGGGAPNQPQHF. CDR3 coding DNA: TGTGCCAGCAGCAAAGAGGGGGGAGGGGCACCAAATCAGCCCCAGCATTTT.